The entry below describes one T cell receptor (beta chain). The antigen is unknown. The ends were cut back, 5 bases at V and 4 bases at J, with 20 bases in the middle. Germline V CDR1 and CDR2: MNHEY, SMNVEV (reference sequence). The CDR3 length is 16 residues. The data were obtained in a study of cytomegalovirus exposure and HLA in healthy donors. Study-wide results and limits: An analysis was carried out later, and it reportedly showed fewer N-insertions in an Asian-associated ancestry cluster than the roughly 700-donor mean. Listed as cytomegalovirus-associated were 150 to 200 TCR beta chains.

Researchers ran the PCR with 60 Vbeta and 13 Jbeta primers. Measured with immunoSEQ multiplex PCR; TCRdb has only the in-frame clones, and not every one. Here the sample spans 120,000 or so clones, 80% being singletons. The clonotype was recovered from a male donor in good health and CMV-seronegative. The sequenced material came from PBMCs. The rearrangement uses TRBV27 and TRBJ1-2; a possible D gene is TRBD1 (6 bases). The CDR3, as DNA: TGTGCCAGCAGTCCTAGTTTTGGACAGTTAGTCTATGGCTACACCTTC. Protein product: CASSPSFGQLVYGYTF.